The 22 T cell receptor beta chains below were found in one sample sequenced in a study of molecular identifiers for immune sequencing clone quantification. One entry per CDR3 protein results from TCRdb running MiXCR on the PCR reads. The table records roughly 97,000 distinct CDR3 sequences, 20% to 30% of them present only once. Sequencing input: naive CD8+ T cells from blood, with Jurkat cell RNA spiked in. Subset denoted: FACS-sorted CD8+CD4-CCR7+CD45RA+ naive T cells. The receptors were sampled from a human donor in good health. Some libraries in this study had Jurkat cell RNA spiked in.

The genes are TRBV6-6 and TRBJ2-1; TRBD2 matches at 8 bases. V trimming: 2 bases; J trimming: 4 bases; junction bases outside the gene matches: 7. The CDR3 extends over 16 amino acids. Germline-derived CDR1 and CDR2 are MNHNY and SVGAGI (reference sequence). CDR3 region: CASSYPFASGYNEQFF. In DNA, the CDR3 is TGTGCCAGCAGTTACCCGTTTGCTAGCGGGTACAATGAGCAGTTCTTC.

A word on this clonotype: This clone may be a read error of a much larger clone one base away. The chain recombines TRBV9 with TRBJ2-5; 8 bases fit TRBD1. This CDR3 spans 15 amino acids. The ends lost 3 bases at V and 5 bases at J; junction bases unmatched: 9. Germline assignment: CDR1 SGDLS and CDR2 YYNGEE. CDR3 protein: CASSGRTGISETQYF. The CDR3 coding sequence is TGTGCCAGCAGCGGACGGACAGGGATCTCGGAGACCCAGTACTTC. Looking up the rest from reference TRBV9 and TRBJ2-5 gives the full variable domain: DSGVTQTPKHLITATGQRVTLRCSPRSGDLSVYWYQQSLDQGLQFLIQYYNGEERAKGNILERFSAQQFPDLHSELNLSSLELGDSALYFCASSGRTGISETQYFGPGTRLLVL.

This clonotype has ten or more counts. The CDR3 DNA reads as TGTGCCAGCAGCTTGAGAGATGAGGAGACCCAGTACTTC. Translating gives CASSLRDEETQYF. This chain connects TRBV5-4 to TRBJ2-5; unclear D gene. The germline V gene encodes CDR1 SGHNT and CDR2 YYREEE (reference sequence). Trimming pared 1 base from V and 5 bases from J, leaving 9 bases between. CDR3 length: 13 amino acids.

This clonotype appeared many times. V is TRBV7-8 and J is TRBJ2-1, with 12 bases aligning to TRBD2. This CDR3 has 17 residues. CDR1 is SGHVS and CDR2 is FQNEAQ in the germline V gene. V lost 1 base, J lost 8 bases, and 9 bases stayed unmatched. In DNA form, the CDR3 reads TGTGCCAGCAGCTTAGAACGAGCTAGCGGGGGGGCTTATGAGCAGTTCTTC. It encodes CASSLERASGGAYEQFF.

The sample holds many counts of this clonotype. The chain uses TRBV5-6 and TRBJ1-2; D is unclear. Looked up from germline, CDR1 is SGHDT and CDR2 is YYEEEE. CDR3 size: 14 residues. Deletions cut 4 bases from V and 2 bases from J, with 12 bases between. The CDR3 region is CASSPGRLNYGYTF. The CDR3 DNA reads as TGTGCCAGCAGCCCCGGGAGACTAAACTATGGCTACACCTTC.

At least ten counts were recorded for this clonotype. This chain connects TRBV6-2 or TRBV6-3 to TRBJ2-7; no firm D call. Germline-derived CDR1 and CDR2 are MNHEY and SVGEGT. This CDR3 is built from 12 residues. With 2 bases removed from V and 1 base from J, the gap between germline ends came to 3 bases. The DNA of the CDR3 is TGTGCCAGCAGTTACCGGTCCTACGAGCAGTACTTC. This translates into CASSYRSYEQYF.

This clonotype was detected ten times or more. This chain connects TRBV12-3 or TRBV12-4 to TRBJ1-2, with D possibly TRBD1 on 6 matching bases. The CDR3 loop spans 15 amino acids. The V end was cut by 4 bases, the J end by 2 bases, with 14 bases between. CDR3 loop: CASSSGGGGNYGYTF. The CDR3 nucleotides read TGTGCCAGCAGTTCTGGGGGGGGCGGAAACTATGGCTACACCTTC.

In nucleotides, the CDR3 is TGCAGCGTTGAAGACAGGGACAGGGTTCCCTACGAGCAGTACTTC. Protein sequence: CSVEDRDRVPYEQYF. The V call is TRBV29-1, the J call TRBJ2-7; 9 positions agree with TRBD1. Per the germline V gene, CDR1 is SQVTM and CDR2 is ANQGSEA. Unmatched junction bases numbered 5, after V lost 0 bases and J lost 2 bases. This CDR3 spans 15 amino acids.

This clonotype was picked up a small number of times. The chain recombines TRBV24-1 with TRBJ2-1; 14 positions match TRBD2. The CDR3 is 16 amino acids. The V gene end was trimmed by 4 bases and the J gene end by 7 bases; junction bases not matched to a gene: 5. Germline assignment: CDR1 KGHDR and CDR2 SFDVKD. CDR3 sequence: CATSEGLAGVYNEQFF. In DNA form, the CDR3 reads TGTGCCACCAGTGAGGGACTAGCGGGAGTTTATAATGAGCAGTTCTTC.

A remark on this clonotype: Just one base apart from a much larger clone, this may be a read error. The genes are TRBV7-9 and TRBJ2-5, with D unresolved. The CDR3 loop spans 15 amino acids. The germline V gene has CDR1 SEHNR and CDR2 FQNEAQ (reference sequence). CDR3 nucleotides: TGTGTCAGCAGCTTAGGCTCAGGAAGAGGACAGACCCAGTACTTC. Its protein is CVSSLGSGRGQTQYF.

About this clonotype itself: A much larger clone lies one base from this, so it may be a read error. The rearrangement joins TRBV28 to TRBJ2-7, with 7 bases matching TRBD1. Trimming at V came to 6 bases and at J to 2 bases, leaving 10 bases not matched to a gene. Looked up from germline, CDR1 is MDHEN and CDR2 is SYDVKM. This CDR3 spans 15 amino acids. The CDR3 bases are TGTGCCAGCAGCCCCCCGGGACAGAGCCCCTACGAGCAGTACTTC. This gives the protein CASSPPGQSPYEQYF. Variable domain in full (rest from reference TRBV28 and TRBJ2-7): DVKVTQSSRYLVKRTGEKVFLECVQDMDHENMFWYRQDPGLGLRLIYFSYDVKMKEKGDIPEGYSVSREKKERFSLILESASTNQTSMYLCASSPPGQSPYEQYFGPGTRLTVT.

At least ten counts were recorded for this clonotype. J is TRBJ1-5 and V is TRBV27; 9 positions agree with TRBD1. Germline loops: CDR1 MNHEY, CDR2 SMNVEV (reference sequence). The length of the CDR3 is 14 residues. J was trimmed by 7 bases and V by 7 bases; bases with no gene match: 8. The CDR3 region is CASKSGTGIQPQHF. The CDR3 nucleotides are TGTGCCAGCAAATCCGGGACAGGGATCCAGCCCCAGCATTTT.

This clonotype was seen many times. The gene calls are TRBV24-1 and TRBJ2-2; tentative D call: TRBD2 (6 bases). Trimming shortened V by 6 bases and J by 6 bases, and 13 bases separated the two germline ends. The CDR3 runs 14 residues. The germline V gene encodes CDR1 KGHDR and CDR2 SFDVKD. Written as DNA, the CDR3 is TGTGCCACCAGTCGCACGGGAGCCCCCGGGGAGCTGTTTTTT. This translates into CATSRTGAPGELFF.

About this clonotype: A much bigger clone sits one base away, suggesting this may be a read error. This chain's CDR3 is CASSDTSALHEQYF. As DNA, the CDR3 is TGTGCCAGCAGCGATACTAGCGCGCTCCACGAGCAGTACTTC. The genes are TRBV7-9 and TRBJ2-7; TRBD2 agrees at 7 bases. The CDR3 sequence is 14 residues long. V trimming: 5 bases; J trimming: 5 bases; junction bases outside the gene matches: 9. Germline V gives CDR1 SEHNR, CDR2 FQNEAQ (reference sequence).

This clonotype was seen at least ten times. As DNA, the CDR3 is TGTGCCAGCAGCTTGGCCGGGACAGGTTCCTACGAGCAGTACTTC. Encoded protein: CASSLAGTGSYEQYF. The chain links TRBV5-4 to TRBJ2-7; TRBD1 matches at 8 bases. Germline V lookup: CDR1 SGHNT, CDR2 YYREEE (reference sequence). Trimming took 0 bases from V and 1 from J; bases not matched to a gene: 3. The CDR3 sequence is 15 residues long. Supplemented by reference TRBV5-4 and TRBJ2-7, the full variable domain reads ETGVTQSPTHLIKTRGQQVTLRCSSQSGHNTVSWYQQALGQGPQFIFQYYREEENGRGNFPPRFSGLQFPNYSSELNVNALELDDSALYLCASSLAGTGSYEQYFGPGTRLTVT.

This clonotype has a count of ten or more. This chain joins TRBV5-4 and TRBJ2-6, with TRBD1 identical over 8 bases. The germline V gene has CDR1 SGHNT and CDR2 YYREEE (reference sequence). V lost 4 bases and J lost 0; bases outside the gene matches: 9. The CDR3 covers 18 residues. The CDR3 loop reads CASSLDRVTLSGANVLTF. CDR3 sequence (DNA): TGTGCCAGCAGCCTGGACAGGGTTACCCTCTCTGGGGCCAACGTCCTGACTTTC. The full variable domain, its missing parts supplied by reference TRBV5-4 and TRBJ2-6, is ETGVTQSPTHLIKTRGQQVTLRCSSQSGHNTVSWYQQALGQGPQFIFQYYREEENGRGNFPPRFSGLQFPNYSSELNVNALELDDSALYLCASSLDRVTLSGANVLTFGAGSRLTVL.

The sample holds a few counts of this clonotype. A much larger clone differs by one base, so this may be a read error. V and J are TRBV7-2 and TRBJ2-3; tentatively, D is TRBD1 or TRBD2 (6 bases each). Germline CDR1 SGHTA, CDR2 FQGNSA. The CDR3 has 15 residues. CDR3 region: CASRLGARGGDTQYF. CDR3 nucleotide sequence: TGTGCCAGCCGCTTGGGGGCCCGAGGGGGGGATACGCAGTATTTT.

This clonotype was seen a handful of times. The chain combines TRBV4-3 with TRBJ2-2, with D hard to call. Per the germline V gene, CDR1 is LGHNA and CDR2 is YSLEER. CDR3 length equals 17 residues. Trimming took off 0 bases at V and 1 base at J, with 12 bases between the two ends. The chain's CDR3 is CASSQDWQDVNTGELFF. Written as DNA, the CDR3 is TGCGCCAGCAGCCAAGATTGGCAGGACGTGAACACCGGGGAGCTGTTTTTT.

The table lists this clonotype with a few counts. The chain combines TRBV11-2 with TRBJ2-1; no firm D call. CDR3 size: 12 residues. CDR1 is SGHAT, CDR2 FQNNGV, per germline. The ends were cut back, 1 base at V and 10 bases at J, with 8 bases in the middle. The CDR3 nucleotides are TGTGCCAGCAGCTTAGCCCTCCCCGAGCAGTTCTTC. The encoded protein is CASSLALPEQFF.

The chain joins TRBV4-3 to TRBJ2-1, with no clear D. Per germline, CDR1 LGHNA and CDR2 YSLEER. Trimming took off 0 bases at V and 2 bases at J, with 8 bases between the two ends. There are 15 residues in the CDR3. The CDR3 loop reads CASSQDGKAYNEQFF. In DNA, the CDR3 is TGCGCCAGCAGCCAAGATGGTAAAGCCTACAATGAGCAGTTCTTC.

This clonotype was detected many times. The rearrangement joins TRBV6-5 to TRBJ2-1, with TRBD1 identical over 11 bases. The V segment lost 5 bases and the J segment 8 bases; nucleotides outside the gene matches: 8. Germline V gene lookup returns CDR1 MNHEY and CDR2 SVGAGI. The CDR3 spans 15 residues. The CDR3 here is CASSPGQGVVYEQFF. The CDR3 DNA is TGTGCCAGCAGTCCGGGACAGGGGGTGGTCTATGAGCAGTTCTTC.

This clonotype was seen a few times. The CDR3 does not end in the conserved phenylalanine or tryptophan, so this is likely a read error. The V gene is TRBV7-2, the J gene TRBJ2-7, with TRBD1 as a possible D gene (6 bases). CDR3 length equals 13 residues. CDR1 is SGHTA and CDR2 is FQGNSA in the germline V gene. V was cut by 2 bases and J by 5 bases, with 10 bases left in between. CDR3 DNA: TGTGCCAGCAGCTTACCAACAGGGCACGAGCAGTACCTC. Translation: CASSLPTGHEQYL.